These T cell receptor beta chains were read from a single sample in a study of blood T cell repertoires in COVID-19. The repertoire was sequenced with immunoSEQ multiplex PCR; TCRdb's copy has only in-frame clones and lacks some. The table has roughly 310,000 clones, under 90% seen once. The material sequenced was peripheral blood. The receptors shown here come from a woman in her 30s with COVID-19, enrolled during active disease. CDR3s leave out the opening cysteine and the closing phenylalanine or tryptophan. Rows give clone size only sometimes, using once, few, many, or a class for an expanded clone.

>.|TRBV28|TRBJ1-6
ASSARDGVRSPLH
>.|TRBV19|TRBJ2-2
ASSMVSSAGELF
>.|TRBV10-3|TRBJ1-2
AISRAGGDNGYT
>.|TRBV2|TRBJ2-2
ASSLDRGPGTGELF
>.|TRBV5-4|TRBJ1-1
ASSIGTGWGTEAF
>.|TRBV7-2|TRBJ1-2
ASSLAWGGNYGYT
>.|TRBV7-9|TRBJ2-1
ASSLSGGGNYNEQF
>.|TRBV28|TRBJ2-2
ASSQILAGEYTGELF
>.|TRBV6-1|TRBJ2-6
ASSGRQYSGANVLT
>.|TRBV27|TRBJ2-7
ASSFFGTSGRVREQY
>.|TRBV7-9|TRBJ1-1
ASSLGPAGNTEAF
>.|TRBV5-6|TRBJ1-5
ASSRGNQPQH
>.|TRBV25-1|TRBJ2-7
ASSRISGRHEQY
>.|TRBV30|TRBJ1-1
AWMEGEAAEAF
>few|TRBV19|TRBJ1-3
ASSIDIRNTIY
>few|TRBV2|TRBJ2-7
ASSVNRGYEQY
>.|TRBV3-1/TRBV3-2|TRBJ2-7
ASSFRPTGSEQY
>.|TRBV27|TRBJ1-4
ASSWRAVTNEKLF
>.|TRBV4-2|TRBJ2-7
ASSQVNSGSYEQY
>once|TRBV24-1|TRBJ2-1
ATSDSLAVAYNEQF
>.|TRBV6-1|TRBJ1-5
ASSEVGGNQPQH
>.|TRBV20-1|TRBJ2-3
SASWSGGTDTQY
>.|TRBV7-2|TRBJ1-4
ASSFGTGGSEKLF
>.|TRBV29-1|TRBJ2-3
SARTTDTDTQY
>.|TRBV9|TRBJ2-1
ASSPTTSGEQF
>.|TRBV2|TRBJ1-1
ASSVGGEAF
>.|TRBV11-2|TRBJ2-7
ASSLDPGVVYEQY
>few|TRBV7-2|TRBJ2-7
ASSRLAGAAGEQY
>.|TRBV9|TRBJ1-5
ASSVEGAGNQPQH
>.|TRBV7-3|TRBJ2-5
ASSLEGQGQETQY
>.|TRBV5-1|TRBJ2-5
ASSRDYQETQY
>few|TRBV19|TRBJ2-1
ASSPYGLAGDINEQF
>.|TRBV19|TRBJ2-2
ASRPTENTGELF
>.|TRBV23-1|TRBJ1-6
ARNIYNSPLH